Below, 17 T cell receptor beta chains from the same sample are listed, as sequenced in a study of cytomegalovirus exposure and HLA in healthy donors (dated by TCRdb to the late 2010s). Library creation used the immunoSEQ multiplex PCR assay. For the multiplex PCR, a mixture combining 60 forward primers for TCR Vbeta segments and 13 reverse primers for TCR Jbeta segments was used. Sourced from immuneACCESS, this table was stored by TCRdb with only in-frame sequences that have V and J called. A share of the clones is absent; for the studies checked, an unresolved V gene accounts for under half, and the remainder has no known explanation. The sample table shows 200,000 to 250,000 clones, and roughly 88% are seen once. 0.71% of the sample is in the top ten clones. Material for sequencing was PBMCs. These receptors were obtained from a boy between 2 and 10 years old in good health and CMV-seronegative.

Worth noting for this clone: This sample also contains other DNA sequences that code for the same CDR3. V gene TRBV27 combines with J gene TRBJ1-3; D remains unclear. This CDR3 has 14 residues. The germline V and J ends were trimmed by 2 bases and 1 base, with 6 bases remaining between them. CDR1 is MNHEY and CDR2 is SMNVEV in the germline V gene (reference sequence). In DNA, the CDR3 is TGTGCCAGCAGTTTAAGAGGATCTGGAAACACCATATATTTT. Translating gives CASSLRGSGNTIYF.

The CDR3 DNA sequence: TGTGCCAGCAGTGAACTAGGGACTAGAGGGAACAATGAGCAGTTCTTC. Its translation: CASSELGTRGNNEQFF. The chain is built from TRBV6-1 and TRBJ2-1; 8 nucleotides agree with TRBD2. The CDR3 is 16 residues long. Unmatched junction bases numbered 8, after V lost 2 bases and J lost 5 bases. Looked up from germline, CDR1 is MNHNS and CDR2 is SASEGT.

This chain uses TRBV27 with TRBJ1-1; 7 bases are a match to TRBD1. Germline V gene data show CDR1 as MNHEY and CDR2 as SMNVEV (reference sequence). CDR3 size: 16 residues. After removal of 11 bases from V and 7 bases from J, the junction contained 22 bases not matched to a gene. The CDR3 protein is CASETKLRQGAGEAFF. CDR3 sequence (DNA): TGTGCCTCCGAGACGAAACTTAGACAGGGCGCTGGTGAAGCTTTCTTT.

This clone appeared a few times. The chain uses TRBV5-6 and TRBJ1-1; 8 bases fit TRBD1. The CDR3 is 13 residues long. The V segment lost 6 bases and the J segment 5 bases; nucleotides outside the gene matches: 6. The V gene's germline CDR1 is SGHDT and CDR2 YYEEEE. The CDR3 coding sequence is TGTGCCAGCACCCTACAGGGGGGAACTGAAGCTTTCTTT. Its translation is CASTLQGGTEAFF.

The V gene is TRBV5-6, the J gene TRBJ2-3; a weak D match, TRBD1 (5 bases). The CDR3 loop spans 11 amino acids. V was trimmed by 0 bases and J by 10 bases, leaving 6 bases between them. Looked up from germline, CDR1 is SGHDT and CDR2 is YYEEEE. CDR3 sequence: CASSLGGAQYF. The DNA for the CDR3 is TGTGCCAGCAGCTTGGGGGGCGCGCAGTATTTT. Combining the CDR3 with reference TRBV5-6 and TRBJ2-3 gives the whole variable domain DAGVTQSPTHLIKTRGQQVTLRCSPKSGHDTVSWYQQALGQGPQFIFQYYEEEERQRGNFPDRFSGHQFPNYSSELNVNALLLGDSALYLCASSLGGAQYFGPGTRLTVL.

The chain carries TRBV30 and TRBJ1-5; 8 bases map to TRBD1. Germline values: CDR1 GTSNPN, CDR2 SVGIG (reference sequence). The length of the CDR3 is 16 residues. Unmatched junction bases numbered 5, after V lost 1 base and J lost 0 bases. In DNA, the CDR3 is TGTGCCTGGAGTGAGGGACAGGACCATAGCAATCAGCCCCAGCATTTT. Translating gives CAWSEGQDHSNQPQHF.

V is TRBV10-1 and J is TRBJ2-5, with D possibly matching TRBD2 (6 bases). CDR1 is WNHNN and CDR2 is SYGVQD in the germline V gene (reference sequence). V gave up 4 bases and J gave up 3 bases, with 12 bases separating them. The CDR3 is 14 residues long. CDR3 in DNA: TGCGCCAGCAGTGCGGGAGTTGGGAAAGAGACCCAGTACTTC. Amino acid sequence: CASSAGVGKETQYF.

The chain couples TRBV5-4 to TRBJ2-2; TRBD2 might be the D (5 bases). Trimming took 0 bases from V and 5 from J, leaving 11 bases between them. The CDR3 length is 15 residues. Per the germline V gene, CDR1 is SGHNT and CDR2 is YYREEE (reference sequence). CDR3 sequence: CASSLDRGGTGELFF. CDR3 coding DNA: TGTGCCAGCAGCTTGGACCGGGGTGGTACCGGGGAGCTGTTTTTT.

This sequence joins TRBV29-1 and TRBJ1-2, with D perhaps matching TRBD1 (6 bases). CDR3 length: 14 amino acids. V lost 2 bases and J lost 2, with 12 bases in between. Per the germline V gene, CDR1 is SQVTM and CDR2 is ANQGSEA. This CDR3 is CSVESGEGNYGYTF. In DNA, the CDR3 is TGCAGCGTTGAATCAGGGGAGGGAAACTATGGCTACACCTTC.

The gene calls are TRBV5-6 and TRBJ2-5; 14 bases are shared with TRBD2. The CDR3 is made up of 19 amino acids. V was pared by 4 bases and J by 0 bases, with 11 bases of the junction left unmatched. The V gene's germline CDR1 is SGHDT and CDR2 YYEEEE. The CDR3 region is CASSLGLAGDPTYQETQYF. The CDR3 DNA reads as TGTGCCAGCAGCCTGGGACTAGCGGGGGACCCCACGTACCAAGAGACCCAGTACTTC.

CDR3 loop: CASSPSGGRYEQYF. CDR3 bases: TGTGCCAGCAGCCCATCAGGGGGCCGCTACGAGCAGTACTTC. This rearrangement joins TRBV9 to TRBJ2-5, with TRBD1 identical over 8 bases. Judging by the DNA end, TRBJ2-7 fits better; the J call may be wrong. The CDR3 covers 14 residues. Germline CDR1 is SGDLS and CDR2 is YYNGEE.

The genes are TRBV7-6 and TRBJ2-5, with 8 bases aligning to TRBD1. The CDR3 runs to 14 residues. The V segment lost 2 bases and the J segment 5 bases; nucleotides outside the gene matches: 4. Germline CDR1 is SGHVS and CDR2 is FNYEAQ. CDR3 bases: TGTGCCAGCAGCTTAAGGGGGACAGGCGAGACCCAGTACTTC. Its translation is CASSLRGTGETQYF.

V and J are TRBV6-5 and TRBJ1-2, with TRBD1 matching over 12 bases. The CDR3 consists of 14 residues. V shed 5 bases, J shed 8 bases, and the junction held 6 bases outside the gene matches. The germline gives CDR1 MNHEY, CDR2 SVGAGI. CDR3 DNA: TGTGCCAGCAGTCTTGGGACAGGGGGCGGGGGCTACACCTTC. Amino acid sequence: CASSLGTGGGGYTF.

The chain recombines TRBV6-1 with TRBJ2-1, with D hard to call. The CDR3 runs 12 residues. From germline, CDR1 is MNHNS and CDR2 SASEGT. V lost 5 bases, J lost 4 bases, and 6 bases lay in between. CDR3 DNA: TGTGCCAGCAGTATTAGATACAATGAGCAGTTCTTC. The encoded protein is CASSIRYNEQFF.

The chain is built from TRBV2 and TRBJ2-5; 9 bases are shared with TRBD2. The CDR3 covers 13 residues. Germline trimming cut 8 bases from V and 5 bases from J; bases unmatched to any gene: 6. Germline values: CDR1 SNHLY, CDR2 FYNNEI. DNA of the CDR3: TGTGCCAGCGGCGGGAGGGCTGGGGAGACCCAGTACTTC. Amino acids: CASGGRAGETQYF.

The V and J genes are TRBV19 and TRBJ2-7; D possibly corresponds to TRBD2 (5 bases). The germline V and J ends were trimmed by 3 bases and 7 bases, with 16 bases remaining between them. The CDR3 has 14 amino acids. Per the germline V gene, CDR1 is LNHDA and CDR2 is SQIVND (reference sequence). The CDR3 spells CASSIFGEWSEQYF. CDR3 nucleotides: TGTGCCAGTAGTATTTTCGGGGAGTGGAGTGAGCAGTACTTC.

The chain recombines TRBV4-1 with TRBJ2-1, with TRBD2 matching over 11 bases. Germline V lookup: CDR1 MGHRA, CDR2 YSYEKL. V gave up 4 bases and J gave up 7 bases; unmatched junction bases: 12. There are 17 residues in the CDR3. The CDR3, as DNA: TGCGCCAGCAGCCCTAGACTAGCGGGGTCTGGGAAGAATGAGCAGTTCTTC. Amino acid sequence: CASSPRLAGSGKNEQFF.